These 10 T cell receptor beta chains share one sample of origin, sequenced in a study of graft-versus-host responses after intestinal transplantation. This table comes from immunoSEQ multiplex PCR, and its TCRdb copy is limited to in-frame clones, with some not included. The sample carries over 75,000 clones, 85% to 95% recorded once. The antigens for these receptors are not known. The sequencing here drew on unstimulated CD8+ T cells sorted from spleen or lymph node cells, taken before transplant. These receptors all stem from a human donor who was the organ donor for an intestinal transplant.

V gene TRBV5-8 combines with J gene TRBJ1-2, with 7 bases lining up with TRBD1. Trimming took 4 bases from V and 8 from J; bases not matched to a gene: 11. The CDR3 covers 14 residues. Germline V lookup: CDR1 SGHTS, CDR2 YDEGEE. The CDR3 here is CASSRQGPVYGYTF. CDR3 coding DNA: TGTGCCAGCAGCCGACAGGGTCCCGTATACGGCTACACCTTC. Complete variable domain (other parts from reference TRBV5-8 and TRBJ1-2): EAGVTQSPTHLIKTRGQQATLRCSPISGHTSVYWYQQALGLGLQFLLWYDEGEERNRGNFPPRFSGRQFPNYSSELNVNALELEDSALYLCASSRQGPVYGYTFGSGTRLTVV.

This chain joins TRBV27 and TRBJ1-1; D possibly corresponds to TRBD1 (5 bases). The CDR3 totals 17 residues. Germline-derived CDR1 and CDR2 are MNHEY and SMNVEV (reference sequence). The V end lost 5 bases, the J end lost 1 base, and 20 bases lay between the germline ends. Written as DNA, the CDR3 is TGTGCCAGCAGTCAATTCACTATACCCGGACAGAACACTGAAGCTTTCTTT. This gives the protein CASSQFTIPGQNTEAFF.

As to this clone: A read error may account for a junction end that differs from germline. The chain combines TRBV18 with TRBJ1-5; 9 positions match TRBD1. The CDR3 is 16 amino acids. CDR1 and CDR2 from the germline V gene are KGHSH and LQKENI. CDR3 amino acids: CASSAPGQGLDQPQHF. The CDR3 nucleotides are TGTGCCAGCTCAGCACCGGGACAGGGTTTGGATCAGCCCCAGCATTTT.

The V call is TRBV2, the J call TRBJ1-2, with D possibly matching TRBD1 (6 bases). This CDR3 spans 14 amino acids. The germline V gene has CDR1 SNHLY and CDR2 FYNNEI. Trimming left V 4 bases short and J 4 bases short, with 13 bases between. The CDR3 region has the DNA TGTGCCAGCAGTGGGGGGGGCGCGAGCTATGGCTACACCTTC. Protein sequence: CASSGGGASYGYTF.

This clone has a handful of counts. The chain joins TRBV5-6 to TRBJ2-2; 8 nucleotides match TRBD2. CDR1 is SGHDT and CDR2 is YYEEEE in the germline V gene. The CDR3 runs 15 residues. V trimming: 1 base; J trimming: 4 bases; junction bases outside the gene matches: 3. The CDR3 loop reads CASSLSAGVTGELFF. CDR3 coding DNA: TGTGCCAGCAGCTTGTCAGCGGGGGTCACCGGGGAGCTGTTTTTT. Full variable domain (remainder filled in from reference TRBV5-6 and TRBJ2-2): DAGVTQSPTHLIKTRGQQVTLRCSPKSGHDTVSWYQQALGQGPQFIFQYYEEEERQRGNFPDRFSGHQFPNYSSELNVNALLLGDSALYLCASSLSAGVTGELFFGEGSRLTVL.

This chain links TRBV28 with TRBJ2-1, with 7 bases lining up with TRBD2. V shed 6 bases, J shed 5 bases, and the junction held 7 bases outside the gene matches. The CDR3 contains 14 residues. Germline V CDR1 and CDR2: MDHEN, SYDVKM. The CDR3 loop reads CASSYGLVHNEQFF. Here the CDR3 DNA reads TGTGCCAGCAGCTACGGACTAGTACACAATGAGCAGTTCTTC.

This clone was observed once. The CDR3 loop reads CASSIQQGAPEAFF. The DNA for the CDR3 is TGTGCCAGTAGTATACAGCAGGGGGCCCCTGAAGCTTTCTTT. The chain uses TRBV19 and TRBJ1-1; 8 bases line up with TRBD1. The CDR3 spans 14 residues. Germline V gene data show CDR1 as LNHDA and CDR2 as SQIVND (reference sequence). V lost 2 bases, J lost 6 bases, and 5 bases stayed unmatched.

The chain is built from TRBV13 and TRBJ2-3, with D perhaps matching TRBD2 (6 bases). V was shortened by 5 bases and J by 3 bases, with 9 bases between the two germline ends. The CDR3 extends over 13 amino acids. The germline V gene has CDR1 PRHDT and CDR2 FYEKMQ (reference sequence). CDR3 sequence reads: CASSLGGTDTQYF. In DNA form, the CDR3 reads TGTGCCAGCAGCCTCGGAGGGACAGATACGCAGTATTTT.

DNA for the CDR3: TGCACCAGCAGCCAGAACGGGACTAGCGGGAGACCTAACCTCACAGATACGCAGTATTTT. The encoded protein is CTSSQNGTSGRPNLTDTQYF. The genes are TRBV1 and TRBJ2-3; the DNA was not used to check the table's D call, TRBD2. TRBV1 is reported as a pseudogene. There are 20 residues in the CDR3.

The CDR3 here is CASSVGGWTEAFF. The CDR3 nucleotides read TGTGCCAGCAGTGTAGGGGGATGGACTGAAGCTTTCTTT. The chain is built from TRBV25-1 and TRBJ1-1; D is perhaps TRBD1 (6 bases). V dropped 4 bases and J dropped 5 bases, with 11 bases sitting between them. The CDR3 is 13 residues long. Per the germline V gene, CDR1 is MGHDK and CDR2 is SYGVNS.